The subject of this entry is one TCR beta chain. Its antigen remains unknown. The sample is drawn from a study of T cells in Graves' hyperthyroidism and ophthalmopathy. Study information: Peripheral blood was secured at the point of initial diagnosis, before any treatment.

RNA transcripts provided the source from which TCR beta CDR3 regions were amplified. RT-PCR in the first round (using the HTBI primer set) targeted the TCR CDR3. A single record per CDR3 protein comes from TCRdb applying MiXCR to the multiplex PCR reads. This table has about 740,000 distinct CDR3 sequences, around 15% appearing once. This CDR3 contains 16 residues. V dropped 4 bases and J dropped 1; count of bases not matched to a gene: 6. The V gene's germline CDR1 is LGHNA and CDR2 YNFKEQ. Findings of the study overall: The model's output predicted ophthalmopathy at a median of about 6.5 months prior to onset. Within blood appeared most thyroid clonotypes that had expanded above 0.001.

The study defined stable Graves' hyperthyroidism as no ophthalmopathy progression within 18 months. Input material: blood. V and J are TRBV4-2 and TRBJ2-7; 11 bases are a match to TRBD1. The TCR originated in a woman aged 18-29 years with Graves' hyperthyroidism. In DNA, the CDR3 is TGTGCCAGCAGCCCCTTGGACAGGGGGCGATCCTACGAGCAGTACTTC. Translation gives CASSPLDRGRSYEQYF.